In this sample, the clone carrying this TCR beta chain turned up a few times. The data are from a study of cytomegalovirus exposure and HLA in healthy donors. Germline assignment: CDR1 SGHAT and CDR2 FQNNGV. This CDR3 has 15 amino acids. With 3 bases removed from V and 6 bases from J, the gap between germline ends came to 17 bases. The PCR used 60 Vbeta and 13 Jbeta primers. Clones were read by immunoSEQ multiplex PCR, and TCRdb kept only the in-frame ones, dropping some. The sample comprises roughly 150,000 clones, roughly 80% of which are singletons, and nearly 8.5% rests with the top ten. This receptor was obtained from a male donor in good health and CMV-seropositive. Sample: PBMCs. The genes are TRBV11-2 and TRBJ1-2, with D possibly being TRBD1 (5 bases). CDR3 coding DNA: TGTGCCAGCAGCTTCCCGAGGGGAGGGGTTGATGGCTACACCTTC. This codes for CASSFPRGGVDGYTF.